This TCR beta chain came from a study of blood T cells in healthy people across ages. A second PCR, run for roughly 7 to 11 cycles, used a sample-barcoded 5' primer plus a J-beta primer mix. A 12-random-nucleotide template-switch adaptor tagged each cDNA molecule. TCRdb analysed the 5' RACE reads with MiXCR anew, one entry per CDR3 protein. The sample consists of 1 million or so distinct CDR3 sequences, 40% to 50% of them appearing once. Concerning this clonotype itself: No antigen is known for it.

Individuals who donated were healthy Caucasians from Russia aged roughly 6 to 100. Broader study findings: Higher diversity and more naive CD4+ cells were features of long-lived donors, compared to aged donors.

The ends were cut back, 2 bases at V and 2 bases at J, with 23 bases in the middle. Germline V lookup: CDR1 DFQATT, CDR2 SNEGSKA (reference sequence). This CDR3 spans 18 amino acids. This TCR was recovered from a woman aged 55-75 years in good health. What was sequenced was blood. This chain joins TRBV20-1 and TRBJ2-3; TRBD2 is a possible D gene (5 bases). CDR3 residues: CSARSQTRGRISTDTQYF. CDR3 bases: TGCAGTGCTAGATCTCAAACGAGAGGGCGGATCTCCACAGATACGCAGTATTTT.